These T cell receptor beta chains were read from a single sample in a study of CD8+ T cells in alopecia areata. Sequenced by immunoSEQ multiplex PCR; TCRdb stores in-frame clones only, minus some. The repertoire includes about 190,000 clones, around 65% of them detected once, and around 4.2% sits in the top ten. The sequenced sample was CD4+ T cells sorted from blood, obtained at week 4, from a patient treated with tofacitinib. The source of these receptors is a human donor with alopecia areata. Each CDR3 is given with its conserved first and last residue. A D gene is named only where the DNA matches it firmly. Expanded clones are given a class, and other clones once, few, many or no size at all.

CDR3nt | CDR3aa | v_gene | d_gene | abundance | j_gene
TGTGCCAGCAGCTTGGGACAGAGTAATCAGCCCCAGCATTTT | CASSLGQSNQPQHF | TRBV7-2 | TRBD1 | few | TRBJ1-5
TGCAGCGTACGGACCTTTTGGGGGTCAGACACCGGGGAGCTGTTTTTT | CSVRTFWGSDTGELFF | TRBV29-1 | - | - | TRBJ2-2
TGTGCCAGCAGTTGGTCGACTAGCGGGGGGGCAGATACGCAGTATTTT | CASSWSTSGGADTQYF | TRBV11-3 | TRBD2 | - | TRBJ2-3
TGTGCCAGCAGAGAACAGGGGACAAATAGATATTCACCCCTCCACTTT | CASREQGTNRYSPLHF | TRBV10-3 | TRBD1 | few | TRBJ1-6
TGTGCCATCGGGGACTCCTATAATTCACCCCTCCACTTT | CAIGDSYNSPLHF | TRBV10-3 | - | few | TRBJ1-6
TGTGCCATCAGTGACTCTGGAACTGTGGCTTTCTTT | CAISDSGTVAFF | TRBV10-3 | - | - | TRBJ1-1
TGTGCCAGCAGCCAAGAGGGGACAGGGAGTTGGGGCTACACCTTC | CASSQEGTGSWGYTF | TRBV5-5 | TRBD1 | few | TRBJ1-2
TGTGCCAGTAGTACCGGTGGGGGCGGAAACTATGGCTACACCTTC | CASSTGGGGNYGYTF | TRBV19 | - | - | TRBJ1-2
TGTGCCAGCCCTACAGGGTCATATGGCTACACCTTC | CASPTGSYGYTF | TRBV27 | - | - | TRBJ1-2
TGCAGCGTTGCCCTCCTTATGAGCACTGAAGCTTTCTTT | CSVALLMSTEAFF | TRBV29-1 | - | - | TRBJ1-1
TGTGCCAGCAGCGGCGGGGAGACCCAGTACTTC | CASSGGETQYF | TRBV6-5 | - | once | TRBJ2-5
TGCGCCAGCAAGTGGACAACTCAAGAGACCCAGTACTTC | CASKWTTQETQYF | TRBV5-1 | - | few | TRBJ2-5
TGTGCCAGCAGTTCCAAAGCCGCGGGACTAGGAGGGACCCAGTACTTC | CASSSKAAGLGGTQYF | TRBV6-5 | TRBD2 | - | TRBJ2-5
TGCAGCGTTGATAAACAGGGCTCCTACGAGCAGTACTTC | CSVDKQGSYEQYF | TRBV29-1 | - | few | TRBJ2-7
TGTGCCTGGAGAGTCCTCTCGGGAGAACCCCTCCACTTT | CAWRVLSGEPLHF | TRBV30 | - | once | TRBJ1-6
TGTGCCAGCAGCTCCCACACAGATACGCAGTATTTT | CASSSHTDTQYF | TRBV7-9 | - | few | TRBJ2-3
TGTGCCAGTAGCCAGTTTGTCGGGGAGACCCAGTACTTC | CASSQFVGETQYF | TRBV19 | - | - | TRBJ2-5
TGTGCCACCAGCAGAGATCCGGTACAGCCCCAGCATTTT | CATSRDPVQPQHF | TRBV15 | - | - | TRBJ1-5
TGTGCCTGGGGAGCCCCGGGACAGGGGGGTTCACCCCTCCACTTT | CAWGAPGQGGSPLHF | TRBV30 | TRBD1 | once | TRBJ1-6
TGTGCCAGCAGCCAAGATACGTCTCGTAATTCACCCCTCCACTTT | CASSQDTSRNSPLHF | TRBV14 | - | - | TRBJ1-6
TGTGCCAGCAGCTCCTACAGGGTCGGCTACACCTTC | CASSSYRVGYTF | TRBV5-6 | - | - | TRBJ1-2
TGCGCCAGCAGTGAGGCCTCCATGAACACTGAAGCTTTCTTT | CASSEASMNTEAFF | TRBV10-1 | - | - | TRBJ1-1
TGTGCCAGCAGTTCCTTCGGACAGGGCTACGAGCAGTACTTC | CASSSFGQGYEQYF | TRBV6-5 | TRBD1 | - | TRBJ2-7
TGTGCCAGCTCACCCCCCACTAGCGGGGGGGGTAATGAGCAGTTCTTC | CASSPPTSGGGNEQFF | TRBV18 | TRBD2 | few | TRBJ2-1
TGTGCCAGCAGCTACCGACAGGCCGCTAACTATGGCTACACCTTC | CASSYRQAANYGYTF | TRBV5-6 | - | - | TRBJ1-2
TGCAGCGTTGAAGATCCCCAGGGGGCGCGGGTCAATGAGCAGTTCTTC | CSVEDPQGARVNEQFF | TRBV29-1 | TRBD1 | - | TRBJ2-1
TGTGCCTGCGACAGAACGAACACCGGGGAGCTGTTTTTT | CACDRTNTGELFF | TRBV30 | - | - | TRBJ2-2
TGTGCCAGCAGTTTATCTACTAGCGGGGAGACCCAGTACTTC | CASSLSTSGETQYF | TRBV27 | TRBD2 | - | TRBJ2-5
TGCGCCAGCAGCCGAGACAGTGGCTATGGCTACACCTTC | CASSRDSGYGYTF | TRBV5-1 | - | - | TRBJ1-2
TGTGCCAGCACCCCGAACAGGGAGGCCTACGAGCAGTACTTC | CASTPNREAYEQYF | TRBV7-2 | - | - | TRBJ2-7
TGTGCCAGCAGACGGGACAGGGGTAATTCACCCCTCCACTTT | CASRRDRGNSPLHF | TRBV6-6 | TRBD1 | - | TRBJ1-6
TGTGCCTGGAGTGGGCCGCAGGGGGCTAGAGTCTATGGCTACACCTTC | CAWSGPQGARVYGYTF | TRBV30 | TRBD1 | few | TRBJ1-2
TGTGCCAGCAGTGAAAGGACAGGGGCCGGGGAGCAGTACTTC | CASSERTGAGEQYF | TRBV2 | TRBD1 | - | TRBJ2-7
TGTGCCTGGAGTGTACTAAACTATGGCTACACCTTC | CAWSVLNYGYTF | TRBV30 | - | few | TRBJ1-2
TGTGCCACCAGCAATCTACATGCAGGCGGGGAAGAGCAAGAGACCCAGTACTTC | CATSNLHAGGEEQETQYF | TRBV15 | - | - | TRBJ2-5
TGCGCCAGCCGCAGTGGTGCGGAAGAGACCCAGTACTTC | CASRSGAEETQYF | TRBV5-1 | - | - | TRBJ2-5
TGTGCCAGCAGTGTTGTAGCCGGGGAGCTGTTTTTT | CASSVVAGELFF | TRBV2 | - | - | TRBJ2-2